The TCR beta chain described here comes from a study of blood T cell repertoires in COVID-19. Study overall: Collection of acute and convalescent COVID-19 samples took place in the United States, Italy and Spain.

TCRdb's copy holds only in-frame clones and misses some; the assay was immunoSEQ multiplex PCR. The sample lists about 130,000 clones; about 80% were seen once. This CDR3 comprises 15 residues. The V segment lost 5 bases and the J segment 5 bases; nucleotides outside the gene matches: 9. Germline lookup yields CDR1 SGHNT and CDR2 YENEEA. The sample consisted of peripheral blood. The rearrangement uses TRBV11-3 and TRBJ2-5; 9 bases line up with TRBD1. This clonotype was obtained from a human donor in a cohort sampled during active COVID-19. CDR3 sequence: CASSPGTGKSETQYF. The CDR3 DNA reads as TGTGCCAGCAGCCCAGGGACAGGGAAGTCGGAGACCCAGTACTTC.